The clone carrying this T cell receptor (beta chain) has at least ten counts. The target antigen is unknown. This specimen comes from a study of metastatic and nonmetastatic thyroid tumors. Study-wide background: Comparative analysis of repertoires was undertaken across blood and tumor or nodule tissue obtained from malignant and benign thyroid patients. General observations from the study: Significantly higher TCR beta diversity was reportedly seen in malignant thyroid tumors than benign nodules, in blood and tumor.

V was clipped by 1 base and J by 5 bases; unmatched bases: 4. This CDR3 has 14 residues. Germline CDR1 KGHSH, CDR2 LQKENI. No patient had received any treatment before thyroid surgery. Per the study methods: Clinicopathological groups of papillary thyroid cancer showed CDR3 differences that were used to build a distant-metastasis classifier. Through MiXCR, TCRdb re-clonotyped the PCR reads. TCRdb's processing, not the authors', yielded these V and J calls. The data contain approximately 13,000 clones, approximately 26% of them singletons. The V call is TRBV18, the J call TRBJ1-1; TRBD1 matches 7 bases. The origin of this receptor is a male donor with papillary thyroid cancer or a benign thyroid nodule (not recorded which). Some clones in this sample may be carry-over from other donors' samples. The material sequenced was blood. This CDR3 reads CASSPQGARTEAFF. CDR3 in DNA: TGTGCCAGCTCACCACAGGGGGCACGGACTGAAGCTTTCTTT.